This entry describes one TCR beta chain. Its antigen is as yet unknown. One end of the junction does not line up with germline, which may come from a read error. Unrecorded immune exposure was likely among donors, who were nominally healthy when sampled. This sample was taken from a study of cytomegalovirus exposure and HLA in healthy donors. The PCR was carried out with 60 Vbeta primers and 13 Jbeta primers. Clones were sequenced by immunoSEQ multiplex PCR, and TCRdb holds only the in-frame ones, with some missing. This sample's table reports more than 45,000 clones. Study-level findings and limits: Links to common viral pathogens appeared, in a later analysis, for several of the most significant clusters. The study had only CMV serostatus as immune exposure information.

Material for sequencing was PBMCs. This clonotype originated in a male donor in good health and CMV-seronegative.

The CDR3 region is CARSLLYEQYF. The CDR3 DNA reads as TGTGCCAGAAGCTTGTTATACGAGCAGTACTTC. This sequence joins TRBV5-8 and TRBJ2-7, with unresolved D. In germline, CDR1 is SGHTS, CDR2 YDEGEE. The CDR3 is 11 amino acids.